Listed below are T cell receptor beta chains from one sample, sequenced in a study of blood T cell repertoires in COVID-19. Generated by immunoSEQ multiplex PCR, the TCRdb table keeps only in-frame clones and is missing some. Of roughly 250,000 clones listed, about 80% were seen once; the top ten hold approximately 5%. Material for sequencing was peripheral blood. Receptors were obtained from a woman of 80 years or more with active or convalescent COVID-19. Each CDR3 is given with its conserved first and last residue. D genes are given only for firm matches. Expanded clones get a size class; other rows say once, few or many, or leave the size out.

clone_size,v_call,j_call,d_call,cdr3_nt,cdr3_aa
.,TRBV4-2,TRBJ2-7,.,TGTGCCAGCAGCCAAGAGTCGGACAGCACCTACGAGCAGTACTTC,CASSQESDSTYEQYF
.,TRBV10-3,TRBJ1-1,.,TGTGCCATCAGTGAGTCTGTCACCCTCGGGACTGAAGCTTTCTTT,CAISESVTLGTEAFF
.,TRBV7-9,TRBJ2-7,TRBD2,TGTGCCAGCAGCCTTACTAGCGGGAGGTTGGCCGAGCAGTACTTC,CASSLTSGRLAEQYF
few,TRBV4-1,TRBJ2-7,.,TGCGCCAGCAGCCAAGAAGAGGCGGCAGTGACCCACGAGCAGTACTTC,CASSQEEAAVTHEQYF
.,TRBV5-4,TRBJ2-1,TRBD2,TGTGCCAGCAGCTTGCCTAGCGGGAGGGCCAGAAATGAGCAGTTCTTC,CASSLPSGRARNEQFF
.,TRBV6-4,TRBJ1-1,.,TGTGCCAGCAGTGAGTCACAAGACACTGAAGCTTTCTTT,CASSESQDTEAFF
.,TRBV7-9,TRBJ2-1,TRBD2,TGTGCCAGCAGTTACAATAGCGGGAGGGCCTATATATATGAGCAGTTCTTC,CASSYNSGRAYIYEQFF
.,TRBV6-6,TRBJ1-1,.,TGTGCCAGCAACCTTATGGAGGAGAACACTGAAGCTTTCTTT,CASNLMEENTEAFF
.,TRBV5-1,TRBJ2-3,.,TGCGCCAGCAGCTTATCGGGGGTCAGCACAGATACGCAGTATTTT,CASSLSGVSTDTQYF
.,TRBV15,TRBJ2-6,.,TGTGCCACCAGCAGGAGAACCAGGACAGACGATTCGATTAGCTCTGGGGCCAACGTCCTGACTTTC,CATSRRTRTDDSISSGANVLTF
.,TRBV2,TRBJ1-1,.,TGTGCCAGCAGTTACAGGGAGCACACTGAAGCTTTCTTT,CASSYREHTEAFF
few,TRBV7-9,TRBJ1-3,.,TGTGCCAGCAGCCCCACAGGGCCTGGAAACACCATATATTTT,CASSPTGPGNTIYF
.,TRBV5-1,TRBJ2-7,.,TGCGCCAGCAGCACAGGTGGGGTGTTAGGCTACGAGCAGTACTTC,CASSTGGVLGYEQYF
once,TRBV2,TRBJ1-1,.,TGTGCCAGCAGAAGTGAGGGCGGCCCTGAAGCTTTCTTT,CASRSEGGPEAFF
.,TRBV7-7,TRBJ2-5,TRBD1,TGTGCTAGCAGCTTCGGTTCAGGGGGCCCCCAAGAGACCCAGTACTTC,CASSFGSGGPQETQYF
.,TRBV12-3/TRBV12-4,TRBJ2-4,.,TGTGCCAGCAGTTTAATACAGGGAAACATTCAGTACTTC,CASSLIQGNIQYF
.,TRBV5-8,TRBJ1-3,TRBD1,TGTGCCAGCAGCTTGGAGGCAGGGGGTAACGGAAACACCATATATTTT,CASSLEAGGNGNTIYF
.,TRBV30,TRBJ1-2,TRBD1,TGTGCCTGGAGCCTAGGACAGGGCTATGGCTACACCTTC,CAWSLGQGYGYTF
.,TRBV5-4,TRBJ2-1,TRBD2,TGTGCCAGCAGCTTGAAGTTCGGGGGGTACAATGAGCAGTTCTTC,CASSLKFGGYNEQFF
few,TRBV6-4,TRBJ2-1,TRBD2,TGTGCCGTAGCGGGGACTGAGCAGTTCTTC,CAVAGTEQFF
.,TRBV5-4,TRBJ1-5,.,TGTGCCAGCAGCTTACCAGGTCAGCCCCAGCATTTT,CASSLPGQPQHF
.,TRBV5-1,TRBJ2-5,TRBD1,TGCGCCAGCAGCTTGGTAGGGACAGGGCAAGAGACCCAGTACTTC,CASSLVGTGQETQYF
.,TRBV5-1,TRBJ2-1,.,TGCGCCAGCAGCTTGGTGGGGGGAGGCAATGAGCAGTTCTTC,CASSLVGGGNEQFF
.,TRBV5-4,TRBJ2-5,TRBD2,TGTGCCAGCAGCTTGGTGTCTAGCGGGAGCCAAGAGACCCAGTACTTC,CASSLVSSGSQETQYF
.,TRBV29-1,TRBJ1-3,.,TGCAGCGTTGGTACAGGGACCCCTGGAAACACCATATATTTT,CSVGTGTPGNTIYF
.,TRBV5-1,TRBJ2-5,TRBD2,TGCGCCAGCAGCCTGCGGTGGGTGACTAGCGGAGATCTGGCGGGGACCCAGTACTTC,CASSLRWVTSGDLAGTQYF
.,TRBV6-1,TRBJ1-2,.,TGTGCCAGCAGTGAAACGGTGACAGCCTTAGCTAACTATGGCTACACCTTC,CASSETVTALANYGYTF
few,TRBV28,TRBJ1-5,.,TGTGCCAGCAGTTTCGGCGGAAGCAATCAGCCCCAGCATTTT,CASSFGGSNQPQHF
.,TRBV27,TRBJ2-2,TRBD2,TGTGCCAGCAGCCGAGCACTAGCGGGGGGCACCGGGGAGCTGTTTTTT,CASSRALAGGTGELFF
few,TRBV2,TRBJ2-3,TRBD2,TGTGCCAGCATTAAAGGACTAGCGGGACCTTCCACAGATACGCAGTATTTT,CASIKGLAGPSTDTQYF
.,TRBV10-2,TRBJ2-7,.,TGCGCCAGCAGCCGGGGATACGAGCAGTACTTC,CASSRGYEQYF
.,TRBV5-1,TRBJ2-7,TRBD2,TGCGCCAGCAGCTTGGTTGGGTCTAGCGGGGCGAGCTCCTACGAGCAGTACTTC,CASSLVGSSGASSYEQYF
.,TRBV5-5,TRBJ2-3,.,TGTGCCAGCAGCTTGGCCGGGGGACTTACAGATACGCAGTATTTT,CASSLAGGLTDTQYF
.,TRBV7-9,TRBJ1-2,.,TGTGCCAGCAGCTTAGAATCTACTAACTATGGCTACACCTTC,CASSLESTNYGYTF
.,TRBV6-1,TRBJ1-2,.,TGTGCCAGCAGTGAACAGGGTACCTATGGCTACACCTTC,CASSEQGTYGYTF
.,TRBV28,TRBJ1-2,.,TGTGCCAGCAGTTGGCAGGGCTATGGCTACACCTTC,CASSWQGYGYTF
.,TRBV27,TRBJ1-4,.,TGTGCCAGCAGTTTACGAGATGATGAAAAACTGTTTTTT,CASSLRDDEKLFF
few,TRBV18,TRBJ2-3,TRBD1,TGTGCCAGCTCACCAGGACAGGGAGGATTGTATTTT,CASSPGQGGLYF
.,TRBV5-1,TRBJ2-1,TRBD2,TGCGCCAGCAGCGAGGGACTAGCGGAGATGAATGAGCAGTTCTTC,CASSEGLAEMNEQFF
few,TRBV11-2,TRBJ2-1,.,TGTGCCAGCAGCGTTGAGTACAATGAGCAGTTCTTC,CASSVEYNEQFF
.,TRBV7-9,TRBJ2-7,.,TGTGCCAGCAGCGGTCGGACAGTTAGCTACGAGCAGTACTTC,CASSGRTVSYEQYF
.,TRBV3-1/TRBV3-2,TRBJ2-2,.,TGTGCCAGCAGCCAACTCGGATCCCCAGGGGCATTCAGGGCCGGGGAGCTGTTTTTT,CASSQLGSPGAFRAGELFF
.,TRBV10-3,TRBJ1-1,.,TGTGCCATCAGTGAGTCGAGGCCTATGAACACTGAAGCTTTCTTT,CAISESRPMNTEAFF
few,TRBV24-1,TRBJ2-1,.,TGTGCCACCAGTGAGCGGGACTTTTACAATGAGCAGTTCTTC,CATSERDFYNEQFF
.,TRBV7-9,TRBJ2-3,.,TGTGCCAGCAGCTTTAGCGTAAGCACAGATACGCAGTATTTT,CASSFSVSTDTQYF
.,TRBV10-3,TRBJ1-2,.,TGTGCCATCAGTGAAGACAGGTCCTCCTATGGCTACACCTTC,CAISEDRSSYGYTF
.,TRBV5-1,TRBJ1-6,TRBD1,TGCGCCAGCAGCAAGACAGGGGATAATTCACCCCTCCACTTT,CASSKTGDNSPLHF
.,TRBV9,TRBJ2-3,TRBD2,TGTGCCAGCAGCGCGTCTAGCGGGAGTTCAGATACGCAGTATTTT,CASSASSGSSDTQYF
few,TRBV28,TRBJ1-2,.,TGTGCCAGCAGTATAGGGGCGAGCTACACCTTC,CASSIGASYTF
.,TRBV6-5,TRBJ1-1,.,TGTGCCAGCAGACAGGGAGGGGGGAACACTGAAGCTTTCTTT,CASRQGGGNTEAFF
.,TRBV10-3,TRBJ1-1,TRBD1,TGTGCCATCAGTGAGTTACAGGGGTTGGGCACTGAAGCTTTCTTT,CAISELQGLGTEAFF
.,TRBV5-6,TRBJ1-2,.,TGTGCCAGCAGCTTGGGAGGACAGCACTATGGCTACACCTTC,CASSLGGQHYGYTF
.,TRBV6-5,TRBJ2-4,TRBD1,TGTGCCAGCTCCCTGGGACAGGGAAACATTCAGTACTTC,CASSLGQGNIQYF